This T cell receptor beta chain was sequenced during a study of blood T cell repertoires in COVID-19. V lost 1 base, J lost 8 bases, and 5 bases stayed unmatched. This CDR3 region has 14 residues. Germline CDR1 and CDR2: SGDLS and YYNGEE. Original processing notes: Nucleated cell counts were estimated from reference gene primer amplification. The repertoire was sequenced with immunoSEQ multiplex PCR; TCRdb's copy has only in-frame clones and lacks some. The DNA gave D and trimming, while V, J and clone size come from that table. The data show about 180,000 clones, 75% to 90% seen once. The chain uses TRBV9 and TRBJ2-4, with TRBD1 identical over 8 bases. The clonotype comes from a woman aged 40 to 50 with acute COVID-19. The sequenced material came from PBMCs or T cells enriched from blood (not recorded which). CDR3 loop: CASSVQGAGDIQYF. DNA of the CDR3: TGTGCCAGCAGCGTACAGGGGGCTGGGGACATTCAGTACTTC.